What follows is one T cell receptor (beta chain) and its context. Its antigen is still unknown. Template switching by 5'RACE produced TCR cDNA, adding a universal primer site and UMIs. TCRdb re-derived calls from the 5' RACE reads in MiXCR, one entry per CDR3 protein. The data contain a few hundred thousand distinct CDR3 sequences, roughly a sixth of them seen just once; the ten biggest clones take up 18%. The data derive from a study of T cells after yellow fever vaccination. Whole-study context: Preparation of fractions with low cell numbers was performed using SMART-Seq v4 Ultra Low Input.

From germline, CDR1 is SGHTA and CDR2 FQGNSA. The CDR3 runs 15 residues. V lost 1 base and J lost 5; bases outside the gene matches: 6. Whole-study findings and limits: The appearance of a small share of clonotypes in both CD4 and CD8 compartments was observed. Primary-vaccination clones mostly resurfaced post-booster (about 95% CD4, roughly 90% CD8).

Material: PBMCs, obtained before the yellow fever booster vaccination. The chain recombines TRBV7-2 with TRBJ2-7, with 9 bases fitting TRBD1. The TCR was taken from a young man who received the YFV17D yellow fever vaccine. The CDR3 nucleotides are TGTGCCAGCAGCTTAGTAGGACAGGGGTCCCACGAGCAGTACTTC. It is translated as CASSLVGQGSHEQYF.